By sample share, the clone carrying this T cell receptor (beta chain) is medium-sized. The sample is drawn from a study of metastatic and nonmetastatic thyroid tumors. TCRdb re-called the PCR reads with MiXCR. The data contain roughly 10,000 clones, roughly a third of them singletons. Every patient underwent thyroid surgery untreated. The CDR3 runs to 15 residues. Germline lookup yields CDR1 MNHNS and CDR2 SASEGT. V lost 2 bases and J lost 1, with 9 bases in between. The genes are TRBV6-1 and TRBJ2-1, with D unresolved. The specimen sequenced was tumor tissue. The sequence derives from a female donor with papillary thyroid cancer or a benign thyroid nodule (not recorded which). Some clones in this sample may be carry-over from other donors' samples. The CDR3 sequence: CASSESRVSYNEQFF. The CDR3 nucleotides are TGTGCCAGCAGTGAATCAAGGGTATCCTACAATGAGCAGTTCTTC.